Below are 12 T cell receptor beta chains sequenced from a single sample in a study of T-cell memory formation after mild COVID-19. TCRdb analysed the 5' RACE reads with MiXCR anew, one entry per CDR3 protein. Found here are around 99,000 distinct CDR3 sequences, under 15% of them singletons; the top ten hold about 39%. Input material: PBMCs or a T cell subset sorted from them (not recorded which). The receptor source for this set is a man between 18 and 35 years old who had mild COVID-19 (a few samples of this study predate the infection). Cell type and time point are not known.

The V gene is TRBV7-3, the J gene TRBJ1-2; D uncertain. Trimming stripped 2 bases from V and 4 bases from J, with 5 bases between. The CDR3 length is 12 residues. Germline V gene lookup returns CDR1 SGHTA and CDR2 FQGTGA. In DNA, the CDR3 is TGTGCCAGCAGCTTAGATGGCTATGGCTACACCTTC. Encoded protein: CASSLDGYGYTF.

This clonotype was recorded many times. The rearrangement joins TRBV4-3 to TRBJ2-3; weak D call: TRBD1 (6 bases). The CDR3 runs to 17 residues. Germline values: CDR1 LGHNA, CDR2 YSLEER. Deletions cut 4 bases from V and 6 bases from J, with 23 bases between. The CDR3 bases are TGCGCCAGCAGCCCCAAGTCGCCAGGGGACCTCTCCGATACGCAGTATTTT. Translating it yields CASSPKSPGDLSDTQYF.

The chain combines TRBV27 with TRBJ2-7; 9 positions agree with TRBD1. There are 16 residues in the CDR3. Germline CDR1 reads MNHEY; CDR2 reads SMNVEV (reference sequence). The ends lost 4 bases at V and 1 base at J; junction bases unmatched: 8. The CDR3 DNA reads TGTGCCAGCAGTTCCTACAGGGGGCCCTTTTCCTACGAGCAGTACTTC. Translated: CASSSYRGPFSYEQYF.

The chain recombines TRBV2 with TRBJ2-7; no clear D. The CDR3 is 13 residues long. Trimming took off 5 bases at V and 2 bases at J, with 10 bases between the two ends. Germline V gives CDR1 SNHLY, CDR2 FYNNEI. The CDR3 nucleotides read TGTGCCAGCAGTAAGGCCACCACCTACGAGCAGTACTTC. Protein: CASSKATTYEQYF.

There are a few counts of this clonotype. This chain uses TRBV6-5 with TRBJ2-7; D unclear. Germline V gene sequence: CDR1 MNHEY, CDR2 SVGAGI. Trimming cost V 2 bases and J 2 bases, with 10 bases left between them. This CDR3 has 14 amino acids. The CDR3 protein is CASSYQASTYEQYF. CDR3 DNA sequence: TGTGCCAGCAGTTACCAGGCCTCCACCTACGAGCAGTACTTC.

This clonotype was seen a few times. The chain uses TRBV4-3 and TRBJ2-3, with D uncertain. The CDR3 length is 14 residues. V was trimmed by 1 base and J by 1 base, leaving 6 bases between them. Germline V gene lookup returns CDR1 LGHNA and CDR2 YSLEER. Here the CDR3 DNA reads TGCGCCAGCAGCCAAGGAAGACGCACAGATACGCAGTATTTT. Encoded protein: CASSQGRRTDTQYF.

The chain carries TRBV24-1 and TRBJ2-5, with 7 bases identical to TRBD1. The germline V gene encodes CDR1 KGHDR and CDR2 SFDVKD. J lost 2 bases, V lost 4 bases, and 3 bases had no gene match. This CDR3 is 14 amino acids long. In nucleotides, the CDR3 is TGTGCCACCAGTGACCGGGGACAGCAAGAGACCCAGTACTTC. The encoded protein is CATSDRGQQETQYF.

This clonotype showed up just a few times. The gene calls are TRBV7-9 and TRBJ2-1, with TRBD2 as a possible D gene (5 bases). The V end was cut by 4 bases, the J end by 3 bases, with 10 bases between. There are 14 residues in the CDR3. Germline-derived CDR1 and CDR2 are SEHNR and FQNEAQ (reference sequence). CDR3 coding DNA: TGTGCCAGCAGCTCGAGGGCCCACTACAATGAGCAGTTCTTC. Translated: CASSSRAHYNEQFF.

The chain links TRBV19 to TRBJ1-2, with TRBD1 matching 7 bases. The CDR3 sequence is 13 residues long. V lost 6 bases and J lost 4; bases outside the gene matches: 5. Germline loops: CDR1 LNHDA, CDR2 SQIVND (reference sequence). CDR3 in amino acids: CASSRDRSYGYTF. Written as DNA, the CDR3 is TGTGCCAGTAGCCGGGACAGATCCTATGGCTACACCTTC. The full variable domain, rest sourced from reference TRBV19 and TRBJ1-2, is DGGITQSPKYLFRKEGQNVTLSCEQNLNHDAMYWYRQDPGQGLRLIYYSQIVNDFQKGDIAEGYSVSREKKESFPLTVTSAQKNPTAFYLCASSRDRSYGYTFGSGTRLTVV.

The V gene is TRBV12-3 or TRBV12-4, the J gene TRBJ1-2; D is undetermined. CDR3 size: 12 residues. Trimming cost V 3 bases and J 2 bases, with 4 bases left between them. The CDR3 bases are TGTGCCAGCAGTTTCAGCAACTATGGCTACACCTTC. Its protein product is CASSFSNYGYTF.

Only a few counts were recorded for this clonotype. The chain uses TRBV4-1 and TRBJ1-1; 10 positions match TRBD1. This CDR3 contains 14 residues. Germline V gives CDR1 MGHRA, CDR2 YSYEKL. Losses at the gene ends were 1 base for V and 7 bases for J; bases not matched to a gene: 3. CDR3 amino acids: CASSQGDRGDEAFF. DNA of the CDR3: TGCGCCAGCAGCCAAGGGGACAGGGGAGATGAAGCTTTCTTT.

The chain combines TRBV7-9 with TRBJ2-7; 8 bases line up with TRBD2. Germline assignment: CDR1 SEHNR and CDR2 FQNEAQ (reference sequence). This CDR3 has 15 residues. V shed 5 bases, J shed 0 bases, and the junction held 6 bases outside the gene matches. The chain's CDR3 is CASSAPGTSSYEQYF. As DNA, the CDR3 is TGTGCCAGCAGCGCACCCGGGACTAGCTCCTACGAGCAGTACTTC.